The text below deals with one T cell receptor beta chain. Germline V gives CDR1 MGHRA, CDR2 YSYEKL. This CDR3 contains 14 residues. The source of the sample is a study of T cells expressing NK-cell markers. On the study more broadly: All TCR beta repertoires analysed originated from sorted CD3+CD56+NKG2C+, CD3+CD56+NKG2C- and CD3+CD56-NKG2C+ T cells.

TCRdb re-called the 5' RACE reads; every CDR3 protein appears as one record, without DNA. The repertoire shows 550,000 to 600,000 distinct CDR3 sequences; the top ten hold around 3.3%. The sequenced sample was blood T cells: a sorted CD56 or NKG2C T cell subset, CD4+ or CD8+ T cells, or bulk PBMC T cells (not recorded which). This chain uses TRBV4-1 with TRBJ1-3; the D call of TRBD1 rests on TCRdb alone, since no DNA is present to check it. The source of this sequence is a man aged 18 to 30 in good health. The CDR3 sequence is CASSHGQAGNTIYF.